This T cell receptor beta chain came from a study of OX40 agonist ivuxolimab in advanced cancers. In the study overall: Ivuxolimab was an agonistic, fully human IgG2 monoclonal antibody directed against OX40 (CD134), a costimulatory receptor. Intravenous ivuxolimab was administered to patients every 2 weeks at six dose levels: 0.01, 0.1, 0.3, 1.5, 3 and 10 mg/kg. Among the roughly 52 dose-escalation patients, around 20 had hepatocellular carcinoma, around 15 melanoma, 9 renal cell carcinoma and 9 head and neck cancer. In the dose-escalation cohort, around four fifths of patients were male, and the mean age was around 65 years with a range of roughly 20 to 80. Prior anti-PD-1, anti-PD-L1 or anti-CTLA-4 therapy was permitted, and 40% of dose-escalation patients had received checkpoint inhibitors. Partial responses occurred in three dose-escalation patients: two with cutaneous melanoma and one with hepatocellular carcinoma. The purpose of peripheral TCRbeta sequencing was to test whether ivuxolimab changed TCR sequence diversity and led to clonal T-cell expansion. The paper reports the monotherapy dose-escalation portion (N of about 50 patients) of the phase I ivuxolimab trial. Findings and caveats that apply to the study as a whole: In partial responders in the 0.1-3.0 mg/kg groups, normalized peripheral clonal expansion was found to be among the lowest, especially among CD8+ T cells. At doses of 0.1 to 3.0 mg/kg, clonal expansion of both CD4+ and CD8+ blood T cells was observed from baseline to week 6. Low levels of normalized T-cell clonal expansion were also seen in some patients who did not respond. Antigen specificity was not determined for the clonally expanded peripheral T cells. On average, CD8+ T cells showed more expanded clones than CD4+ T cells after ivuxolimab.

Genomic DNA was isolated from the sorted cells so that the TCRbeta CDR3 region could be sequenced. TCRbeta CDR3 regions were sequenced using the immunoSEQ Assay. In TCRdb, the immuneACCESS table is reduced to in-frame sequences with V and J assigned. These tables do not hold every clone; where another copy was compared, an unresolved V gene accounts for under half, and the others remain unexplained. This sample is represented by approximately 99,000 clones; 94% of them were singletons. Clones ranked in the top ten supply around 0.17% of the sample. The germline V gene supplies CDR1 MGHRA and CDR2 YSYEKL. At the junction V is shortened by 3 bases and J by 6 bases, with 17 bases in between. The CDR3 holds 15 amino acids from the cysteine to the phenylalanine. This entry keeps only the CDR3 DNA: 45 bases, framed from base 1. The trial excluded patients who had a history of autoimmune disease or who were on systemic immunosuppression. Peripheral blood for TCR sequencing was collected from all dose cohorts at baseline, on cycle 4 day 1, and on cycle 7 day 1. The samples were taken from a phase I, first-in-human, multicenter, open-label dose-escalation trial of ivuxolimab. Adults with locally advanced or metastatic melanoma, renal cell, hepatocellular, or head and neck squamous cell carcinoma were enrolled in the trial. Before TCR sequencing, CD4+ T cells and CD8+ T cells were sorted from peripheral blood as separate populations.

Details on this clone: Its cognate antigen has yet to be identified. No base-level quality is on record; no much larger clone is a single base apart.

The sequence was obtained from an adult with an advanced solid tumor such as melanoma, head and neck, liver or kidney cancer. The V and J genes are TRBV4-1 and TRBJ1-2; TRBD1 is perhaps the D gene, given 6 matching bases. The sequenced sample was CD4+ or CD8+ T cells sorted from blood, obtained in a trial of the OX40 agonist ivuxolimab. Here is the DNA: TGCGCCAGCAGCCAGCCGGGACACCCGAGGGATGGCTACACCTTC. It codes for CASSQPGHPRDGYTF.